This TCR beta chain was documented in a study of blood T cells in healthy people across ages (dated by TCRdb to about 2015). The study in broad terms: In model experiments, roughly one uniquely barcoded TCR beta cDNA molecule per two T cells was captured by template switching. The study analyzed two additional independent replicas of 1 million unique cDNA reads from the same blood draw for two donors, one aged 18 to 29 and one aged 80 or older. Using deep sequencing normalized with unique cDNA molecular identifiers, the study measured how TCR beta repertoire diversity changes with age. The donors were split into four age groups: young (average around 17 years), middle-aged (around 40), aged (more than 60) and long-lived (under 85). Donors of different ages were randomly distributed across sequencing lanes to avoid experimental bias. The study at large found these results: The long-lived group showed more naive CD4+ T cells, fewer expanded clones and increased TCR diversity than the aged group, suggesting age selection. Estimates of total diversity based on one million sequenced T cells were regarded as lower bounds and as underestimates. As age increased, observed TCR beta diversity per million T cells dropped in a roughly linear way, and a significant reduction was already evident by age about 40. Donor CMV infection status was unknown, potentially confounding age-related changes in expanded clonotypes. Because profiling used bulk unsorted PBMCs, naive and antigen-experienced compartments could not be compared conclusively. Observed TCR beta diversity correlated strongly with the percentage of naive T cells measured by flow cytometry.

The library was generated by 5' RACE. The listed sequencing device is Illumina HiSeq 2500. The second PCR ran for about 7 to 11 cycles and used a J-beta primer mix along with a sample-barcoded 5' primer. Each TCR beta cDNA molecule received a unique molecular identifier from a template-switch 5' adaptor carrying 12 random nucleotides. Each sample yielded at least 2.5 million CDR3-containing paired-end reads. All of the RNA was converted into first-strand cDNA using the Mint cDNA synthesis kit, with a TRBC-specific oligonucleotide serving as the primer. All cDNA was treated with uracil-DNA glycosylase and then went through a first 18-cycle PCR with the universal primers M1SS and BC2_uni_R. The authors processed their data as follows. For normalization, 1 million high-quality reads were randomly selected from each sample, with every read carrying a distinct molecular identifier. Reads sharing molecular identifiers were discarded rather than binned into consensus sequences. MiTCR, set to a Q25 quality threshold and the strictest error-elimination algorithm, was used for CDR3 identification, clonotype clustering and error correction. A nonparametric unseen species model with Euler transformation was used to estimate a lower bound on total TCR beta diversity. TCRdb reprocessed the public reads (quality trimming at Q25 with fastp, clone calling with MiXCR) and kept in-frame beta chains. Duplicate CDR3 protein sequences are folded into a single record with the most common DNA and genes. TCRdb assigned the V and J calls; the authors' analysis was not used. This sample comprises hundreds of thousands of distinct CDR3 sequences, 20% to 25% of them detected only once. Together, the top ten hold 3% to 4% of the sample.

For this clonotype: This clone's antigen is unknown. Nothing much larger sits one base from this clone, and base qualities are not available.

The 39 donors, aged about 6 to 95 years, were systemically healthy Caucasian individuals from Russia. Ten milliliters of peripheral blood were drawn from each donor into EDTA-treated Vacutainer tubes. Ficoll-Paque density-gradient centrifugation was used to isolate PBMCs, with at least 6.5 million per sample. Trizol reagent was used to extract total RNA from the PBMCs, yielding at least 5.5 micrograms per sample. For every donor, an aliquot of PBMCs went through flow cytometry to measure the percentages of naive CD45RAhigh/CD27high T cells. V is cut by 0 bases and J by 3 bases, and the space between the germline ends is 6 bases. Inclusive of the bounding cysteine and phenylalanine, the CDR3 is 13 residues long. Left in the record is the CDR3 DNA by itself, 39 bases read in frame from the first base. The germline V gene specifies KGHSH as CDR1 and LQKENI as CDR2.

The sequence came from an older man in good health. Sequenced input: blood. The V and J segments used are TRBV18 and TRBJ2-7; the D gene cannot be resolved reliably. The nucleotide sequence is given as TGTGCCAGCTCACCACCAGTCCTCTACGAGCAGTACTTC. Its translation is CASSPPVLYEQYF.